Here is one T cell receptor beta chain with its context. The data derive from a study of blood T cell repertoires in COVID-19. Study summary: Acute-phase and convalescent COVID-19 samples originated in the United States, Italy and Spain. PBMCs, B-cell-depleted T cells, or T cells were the source of the cDNA or gDNA that made up the material.

Per the study methods: Amplification of reference gene primers provided the estimated nucleated cell counts. Using immunoSEQ multiplex PCR, the repertoire was profiled, and TCRdb retains in-frame clones only, with some absent. The V and J calls and clone size were taken over from that table, and D and trimming were inferred from the DNA. Among a few hundred thousand clones listed, 85% to 90% were seen once. The CDR3 is 13 amino acids. Trimming stripped 6 bases from V and 7 bases from J, with 15 bases between. Sequenced material: peripheral blood. This chain joins TRBV12-3 or TRBV12-4 and TRBJ1-1; D is undetermined. The sequence derives from an older man with acute or convalescent COVID-19. CDR3 amino acids: CASSVGVPLEAFF. CDR3 bases: TGTGCCAGCAGCGTCGGGGTCCCCCTTGAAGCTTTCTTT.